The 22 T cell receptor beta chains in this list originate from one sample, sequenced in a study of blood T cell repertoires in COVID-19. Sequenced by immunoSEQ multiplex PCR; TCRdb stores in-frame clones only, minus some. The sample includes 70,000 to 90,000 clones, 85% to 90% of them seen just once. The specimen was peripheral blood. These receptors were collected from a man in his sixties with acute or convalescent COVID-19.

This chain joins TRBV9 and TRBJ1-5, with a tentative D call TRBD1 (5 bases). Per the germline V gene, CDR1 is SGDLS and CDR2 is YYNGEE. Trimming shortened V by 0 bases and J by 2 bases, and 9 bases separated the two germline ends. This CDR3 comprises 15 residues. CDR3 coding DNA: TGTGCCAGCAGCGTAGGTGCGGGGCGCAATCAGCCCCAGCATTTT. Its translation is CASSVGAGRNQPQHF.

The J gene is TRBJ2-5, the V gene TRBV30; TRBD2 matches 8 bases. This CDR3 is built from 15 residues. Germline values: CDR1 GTSNPN, CDR2 SVGIG (reference sequence). The V and J ends lost 3 bases and 2 bases, in that order; junction bases with no gene match: 8. The CDR3 here is CAWRPTSGTQETQYF. The CDR3 bases are TGTGCCTGGAGACCAACTAGCGGTACGCAAGAGACCCAGTACTTC.

This chain joins TRBV4-1 and TRBJ2-2, with unresolved D. The germline V and J ends were trimmed by 2 bases and 2 bases, with 6 bases remaining between them. The CDR3 consists of 14 residues. The germline gives CDR1 MGHRA, CDR2 YSYEKL. The CDR3 DNA is TGCGCCAGCAGCCAACCTTTAAACACCGGGGAGCTGTTTTTT. Protein sequence: CASSQPLNTGELFF.

The V and J genes are TRBV4-3 and TRBJ1-4; TRBD1 aligns across 10 bases. Germline V gene sequence: CDR1 LGHNA, CDR2 YSLEER. This CDR3 comprises 18 residues. V was clipped by 3 bases and J by 3 bases; unmatched bases: 10. CDR3 coding DNA: TGCGCCAGCAGCCAGGTTGACAGGGGGCTAGGGGCTAATGAAAAACTGTTTTTT. Translating it yields CASSQVDRGLGANEKLFF.

This rearrangement joins TRBV4-1 to TRBJ2-5; 14 positions agree with TRBD2. The CDR3 extends over 19 amino acids. Germline CDR1 reads MGHRA; CDR2 reads YSYEKL. The trim removed 0 bases at V and 6 bases at J, leaving 12 bases unmatched. The CDR3 nucleotides are TGCGCCAGCAGCCAAGATCTCGGAGGGGGACTAGCGGGAGAAAAGACCCAGTACTTC. Translated: CASSQDLGGGLAGEKTQYF.

The chain employs TRBV3-1 (or the pseudogene TRBV3-2) and TRBJ1-4; 8 positions match TRBD1. This CDR3 comprises 17 residues. Germline CDR1 is LGHDT and CDR2 is YNNKEL (reference sequence). J lost 5 bases, V lost 4 bases, and 12 bases had no gene match. The CDR3 bases are TGTGCCAGCAGCCCCCAATCCCGGACAGGGTGGAATGAAAAACTGTTTTTT. Translation: CASSPQSRTGWNEKLFF.

The rearrangement uses TRBV5-4 and TRBJ1-2, with 7 bases lining up with TRBD1. Germline loops: CDR1 SGHNT, CDR2 YYREEE (reference sequence). CDR3 size: 14 residues. With V trimmed by 4 bases and J by 8 bases, 11 bases remained unmatched. The CDR3 region is CASSLAGTAKGYTF. CDR3 DNA: TGTGCCAGCAGCCTAGCCGGGACAGCGAAAGGCTACACCTTC.

CDR3 sequence: CASSSLTGGTEAFF. CDR3 nucleotides: TGTGCCAGCAGTAGTCTAACAGGGGGCACTGAAGCTTTCTTT. The V and J genes are TRBV2 and TRBJ1-1; 8 positions match TRBD1. This CDR3 has 14 amino acids. Unmatched junction bases numbered 6, after V lost 5 bases and J lost 4 bases. Germline CDR1 SNHLY, CDR2 FYNNEI.

This rearrangement joins TRBV6-4 to TRBJ1-4; 9 positions agree with TRBD1. Germline CDR1 MRHNA, CDR2 SNTAGT. V dropped 5 bases and J dropped 7; count of bases not matched to a gene: 5. The CDR3 has 14 residues. The CDR3 spells CASSPTGGGEKLFF. The CDR3 DNA reads TGTGCCAGCAGTCCTACAGGGGGCGGTGAAAAACTGTTTTTT.

The chain combines TRBV6-5 with TRBJ2-1, with D perhaps matching TRBD1 (6 bases). The CDR3 has 13 amino acids. The germline CDR1 and CDR2 sequences are MNHEY and SVGAGI. Trimming shortened V by 6 bases and J by 10 bases, and 16 bases separated the two germline ends. The CDR3 DNA sequence: TGTGCCAGCAGCCGCCGTAAAGGGGGAGAGCAGTTCTTC. The encoded protein is CASSRRKGGEQFF.

V usage is TRBV7-3 and J usage is TRBJ2-3, with a weak D call TRBD2 (7 bases). The V end lost 3 bases, the J end lost 9 bases, and 16 bases lay between the germline ends. The CDR3 covers 14 residues. Germline-derived CDR1 and CDR2 are SGHTA and FQGTGA. This CDR3 reads CASSLGGGPQTQYF. The CDR3 DNA follows: TGTGCCAGCAGCTTGGGCGGGGGCCCCCAGACGCAGTATTTT.

The V and J genes are TRBV7-8 and TRBJ2-1; D is perhaps TRBD2 (5 bases). Germline V lookup: CDR1 SGHVS, CDR2 FQNEAQ. V lost 1 base, J lost 1 base, and 8 bases lay in between. The CDR3 contains 15 residues. Written as DNA, the CDR3 is TGTGCCAGCAGCTTAGAAGAGGGATCCTACAATGAGCAGTTCTTC. Protein product: CASSLEEGSYNEQFF.

The rearrangement uses TRBV19 and TRBJ1-5; D gene unclear. The length of the CDR3 is 14 residues. Germline CDR1 and CDR2: LNHDA and SQIVND (reference sequence). V lost 7 bases and J lost 5, with 15 bases in between. CDR3 bases: TGTGCCAGTACCAACCAGTTGCTAGATCAGCCCCAGCATTTT. Translating gives CASTNQLLDQPQHF.

The chain recombines TRBV6-5 with TRBJ2-7, with 9 positions matching TRBD1. Germline trimming cut 7 bases from V and 7 bases from J; bases unmatched to any gene: 8. The germline CDR1 and CDR2 sequences are MNHEY and SVGAGI. This CDR3 is 13 amino acids long. CDR3 residues: CASTSGTGREQYF. DNA for the CDR3: TGTGCCAGCACTTCCGGGACAGGGAGGGAGCAGTACTTC.

This sequence joins TRBV5-4 and TRBJ1-6; 10 bases match TRBD1. This CDR3 contains 18 residues. Per germline, CDR1 SGHNT and CDR2 YYREEE (reference sequence). With 0 bases clipped from V and 8 bases from J, the junction kept 11 bases outside the gene matches. This CDR3 is CASSLGDRGLFGDSPLHF. The CDR3 DNA is TGTGCCAGCAGCTTGGGGGACAGGGGCCTTTTCGGCGATTCACCCCTCCACTTT. The full variable domain, completed using reference TRBV5-4 and TRBJ1-6, is ETGVTQSPTHLIKTRGQQVTLRCSSQSGHNTVSWYQQALGQGPQFIFQYYREEENGRGNFPPRFSGLQFPNYSSELNVNALELDDSALYLCASSLGDRGLFGDSPLHFGNGTRLTVT.

J is TRBJ2-7 and V is TRBV10-2; D unresolved. CDR1 is WSHSY, CDR2 SAAADI, per germline. V was cut by 3 bases and J by 2 bases, with 8 bases left in between. This CDR3 has 13 residues. CDR3 in amino acids: CASSDQNPYEQYF. CDR3 sequence (DNA): TGCGCCAGCAGTGACCAGAACCCCTACGAGCAGTACTTC.

This clone has a single count. The chain recombines TRBV6-5 with TRBJ2-7, with 8 bases lining up with TRBD2. Per germline, CDR1 MNHEY and CDR2 SVGAGI. Germline trimming cut 6 bases from V and 3 bases from J; bases unmatched to any gene: 7. The CDR3 has 14 amino acids. CDR3 sequence (DNA): TGTGCCAGCAGCGCCGGGACTAGACTCTACGAGCAGTACTTC. Amino acid sequence: CASSAGTRLYEQYF.

This clone has only one observation. The chain links TRBV4-2 to TRBJ2-5; no clear D gene. This CDR3 contains 14 residues. Trimming took off 2 bases at V and 0 bases at J, with 7 bases between the two ends. Germline V gene sequence: CDR1 LGHNA, CDR2 YNFKEQ. The CDR3 DNA reads as TGTGCCAGCAGCCAACGGGTTAACCAAGAGACCCAGTACTTC. It is translated as CASSQRVNQETQYF.

CDR3 nucleotide sequence: TGTGCCAGTAGTAGCGGGGGGGCCCCGGGAGAGACCCAGTACTTC. Protein: CASSSGGAPGETQYF. This chain links TRBV19 with TRBJ2-5, with 9 bases identical to TRBD2. The CDR3 has 15 residues. From germline, CDR1 is LNHDA and CDR2 SQIVND (reference sequence). Trimming at V came to 4 bases and at J to 4 bases, leaving 7 bases not matched to a gene.

This chain connects TRBV4-2 to TRBJ1-1; perhaps TRBD1 as D (5 bases). This CDR3 contains 14 residues. Germline V gene sequence: CDR1 LGHNA, CDR2 YNFKEQ. Trimming took off 1 base at V and 4 bases at J, with 10 bases between the two ends. DNA for the CDR3: TGTGCCAGCAGCCAAGGGAGGGGAAGCACTGAAGCTTTCTTT. Translated: CASSQGRGSTEAFF.

J is TRBJ2-5 and V is TRBV2; 15 nucleotides align to TRBD2. V lost 4 bases and J lost 5; bases outside the gene matches: 11. The CDR3 spans 18 residues. CDR1 SNHLY and CDR2 FYNNEI come from the germline V gene. CDR3 residues: CASSVEGLAGGERETQYF. CDR3 DNA sequence: TGTGCCAGCAGTGTTGAGGGACTAGCGGGGGGAGAACGGGAGACCCAGTACTTC. Full variable domain (missing parts from reference TRBV2 and TRBJ2-5): EPEVTQTPSHQVTQMGQEVILRCVPISNHLYFYWYRQILGQKVEFLVSFYNNEISEKSEIFDDQFSVERPDGSNFTLKIRSTKLEDSAMYFCASSVEGLAGGERETQYFGPGTRLLVL.

J is TRBJ2-5 and V is TRBV6-2 or TRBV6-3, with 9 bases aligning to TRBD1. Germline lookup yields CDR1 MNHEY and CDR2 SVGEGT. This CDR3 region has 15 residues. J was trimmed by 5 bases and V by 5 bases; bases with no gene match: 9. CDR3 amino acids: CASSDRDRAAETQYF. The CDR3 DNA is TGTGCCAGCAGTGACCGGGACAGGGCAGCGGAGACCCAGTACTTC.